The 32 T cell receptor beta chains reported below all come from one sample, sequenced in a study of shared clonotypes between healthy human individuals. Clones were sequenced by immunoSEQ multiplex PCR, and TCRdb holds only the in-frame ones, with some missing. The sample records approximately 2,200,000 clones, about 93% being singletons. Terminally differentiated effector memory CD45RA+ cells were left out of the naive CD8 fraction, which was CD45RO-negative and positively selected for CCR7. Input material: naive CD8+ T cells from PBMCs. These receptors all stem from a young man in good health. Some clones in this sample may be carry-over from other donors' samples.

This clone was seen only a few times. The same CDR3 arises from other DNA sequences in this sample as well. The V call is TRBV7-9, the J call TRBJ2-7; D gene unclear. Germline-derived CDR1 and CDR2 are SEHNR and FQNEAQ (reference sequence). Trimming pared 2 bases from V and 7 bases from J, leaving 6 bases between. The CDR3 is made up of 11 amino acids. CDR3 region: CASSLTGEQYF. In nucleotides, the CDR3 is TGTGCCAGCAGCTTAACCGGGGAGCAGTACTTC.

This chain links TRBV14 with TRBJ2-1; tentative D call: TRBD1 (6 bases). The ends were cut back, 0 bases at V and 3 bases at J, with 15 bases in the middle. This CDR3 spans 17 amino acids. Germline CDR1 is SGHDN and CDR2 is FVKESK. The CDR3 DNA is TGTGCCAGCAGCCAAGACCGGGACACCGAGGGCTACAATGAGCAGTTCTTC. Translation gives CASSQDRDTEGYNEQFF. Supplemented by reference TRBV14 and TRBJ2-1, the full variable domain reads EAGVTQFPSHSVIEKGQTVTLRCDPISGHDNLYWYRRVMGKEIKFLLHFVKESKQDESGMPNNRFLAERTGGTYSTLKVQPAELEDSGVYFCASSQDRDTEGYNEQFFGPGTRLTVL.

The chain employs TRBV4-3 and TRBJ2-2; 14 nucleotides agree with TRBD2. This CDR3 contains 20 residues. J gave up 9 bases and V 4 bases, and 19 bases lay outside the gene matches. Per germline, CDR1 LGHNA and CDR2 YSLEER. For the CDR3, the DNA is TGCGCCAGCAGCCGTTTGCTGCCAACCGGGACTAGCGGGAGTTTCCGGGAGCTGTTTTTT. It specifies CASSRLLPTGTSGSFRELFF.

The V gene is TRBV5-4, the J gene TRBJ1-2, with 8 bases identical to TRBD1. The trim removed 2 bases at V and 1 base at J, leaving 4 bases unmatched. This CDR3 is 15 amino acids long. Germline CDR1 SGHNT, CDR2 YYREEE (reference sequence). DNA for the CDR3: TGTGCCAGCAGCTTCCGGGACAGGAGTAACTATGGCTACACCTTC. This gives the protein CASSFRDRSNYGYTF. The entire variable domain, with the rest obtained from reference TRBV5-4 and TRBJ1-2, is as follows: ETGVTQSPTHLIKTRGQQVTLRCSSQSGHNTVSWYQQALGQGPQFIFQYYREEENGRGNFPPRFSGLQFPNYSSELNVNALELDDSALYLCASSFRDRSNYGYTFGSGTRLTVV.

V usage is TRBV30 and J usage is TRBJ1-1, with D maybe TRBD1 (5 bases). The CDR3 spans 11 residues. Germline CDR1 reads GTSNPN; CDR2 reads SVGIG (reference sequence). V gave up 0 bases and J gave up 11 bases, with 10 bases separating them. The CDR3 here is CAWSVREGAFF. DNA for the CDR3: TGTGCCTGGAGTGTACGGGAGGGGGCTTTCTTT. The full variable domain, in which reference TRBV30 and TRBJ1-1 provide the parts outside the CDR3, is SQTIHQWPATLVQPVGSPLSLECTVEGTSNPNLYWYRQAAGRGLQLLFYSVGIGQISSEVPQNLSASRPQDRQFILSSKKLLLSDSGFYLCAWSVREGAFFGQGTRLTVV.

The rearrangement joins TRBV6-5 to TRBJ1-1; D is undetermined. Germline CDR1 reads MNHEY; CDR2 reads SVGAGI. The V end lost 2 bases, the J end lost 0 bases, and 7 bases lay between the germline ends. The CDR3 extends over 14 amino acids. CDR3 loop: CASSYTNLNTEAFF. The DNA of the CDR3 is TGTGCCAGCAGTTACACAAATCTGAACACTGAAGCTTTCTTT.

This clone appeared a single time. The rearrangement links TRBV4-1 to TRBJ2-7, with D possibly called TRBD1 or TRBD2 (7 bases each). The germline CDR1 and CDR2 sequences are MGHRA and YSYEKL. This CDR3 comprises 15 residues. The germline V and J ends were trimmed by 5 bases and 0 bases, with 14 bases remaining between them. The CDR3 DNA reads as TGCGCCAGCAGCAAGGGGGCGGGGGCCTCCTACGAGCAGTACTTC. Amino acids: CASSKGAGASYEQYF.

This clone was observed once. Different DNA sequences within this sample yield the same CDR3. This sequence joins TRBV29-1 and TRBJ2-2; TRBD2 aligns across 7 bases. CDR1 and CDR2 from the germline V gene are SQVTM and ANQGSEA. The CDR3 runs 12 residues. The V segment lost 3 bases and the J segment 6 bases; nucleotides outside the gene matches: 1. CDR3 amino acids: CSVEGGAGELFF. The CDR3 DNA is TGCAGCGTTGAGGGAGGGGCCGGGGAGCTGTTTTTT.

The rearrangement links TRBV7-9 to TRBJ2-1; D is ambiguous. V shed 6 bases and J shed 10 bases, with 10 bases lying between them. The CDR3 is 11 residues long. Germline CDR1 is SEHNR and CDR2 is FQNEAQ (reference sequence). The CDR3 spells CASRPNLEQFF. CDR3 sequence (DNA): TGTGCCAGCAGACCAAACCTGGAGCAGTTCTTC.

This sequence joins TRBV7-7 and TRBJ2-1, with no clear D. CDR1 and CDR2 from the germline V gene are SSHAT and FNYEAQ (reference sequence). The V and J ends lost 5 bases and 2 bases respectively, with 16 bases between them. The CDR3 is 16 residues long. CDR3 amino acids: CASSLKTASTYNEQFF. The CDR3 nucleotides are TGTGCCAGCAGCCTGAAGACCGCTAGTACCTACAATGAGCAGTTCTTC.

The chain joins TRBV29-1 to TRBJ2-1, with TRBD1 matching 8 bases. With 5 bases clipped from V and 7 bases from J, the junction kept 4 bases outside the gene matches. Germline lookup yields CDR1 SQVTM and CDR2 ANQGSEA. This CDR3 contains 12 residues. Here the CDR3 DNA reads TGCAGCGTTCCGGGACAGGCTAATGAGCAGTTCTTC. Protein product: CSVPGQANEQFF.

In its sample, this clone was seen a few times. V usage is TRBV30 and J usage is TRBJ1-1; no reliable D call. The CDR3 totals 10 residues. Germline V gives CDR1 GTSNPN, CDR2 SVGIG (reference sequence). The V end lost 7 bases, the J end lost 6 bases, and 9 bases lay between the germline ends. As DNA, the CDR3 is TGTGCCTCCTCTTGGGCTGAAGCTTTCTTT. Translation: CASSWAEAFF. Supplemented by reference TRBV30 and TRBJ1-1, the full variable domain reads SQTIHQWPATLVQPVGSPLSLECTVEGTSNPNLYWYRQAAGRGLQLLFYSVGIGQISSEVPQNLSASRPQDRQFILSSKKLLLSDSGFYLCASSWAEAFFGQGTRLTVV.

As to this clone: The identical CDR3 is also encoded by other nucleotide sequences in the sample. The chain couples TRBV27 to TRBJ1-1, with D tentatively TRBD1 (6 bases). Between the trimmed V and J ends, which lost 3 bases and 5 bases, there was a span of 13 bases. In germline, CDR1 is MNHEY, CDR2 SMNVEV (reference sequence). The CDR3 totals 14 residues. CDR3 DNA: TGTGCCAGCAGTTTCGGGGGCGCGGGAACTGAAGCTTTCTTT. Protein: CASSFGGAGTEAFF.

The J gene is TRBJ1-1, the V gene TRBV7-3; 7 bases are a match to TRBD1. Trimming removed 3 bases from V and 0 bases from J; junction bases left unmatched: 4. CDR3 length: 15 residues. The V gene's germline CDR1 is SGHTA and CDR2 FQGTGA. CDR3 in amino acids: CASSFVRGMNTEAFF. The CDR3 DNA sequence: TGTGCCAGCAGCTTCGTCAGGGGGATGAACACTGAAGCTTTCTTT.

CDR3 amino acids: CASSWGHPHNYGYTF. The CDR3 DNA is TGTGCCAGCAGCTGGGGACACCCCCATAACTATGGCTACACCTTC. This chain joins TRBV7-9 and TRBJ1-2; possible D gene TRBD1, 6 bases. The CDR3 length is 15 residues. V was pared by 4 bases and J by 1 base, with 13 bases between. Per germline, CDR1 SEHNR and CDR2 FQNEAQ (reference sequence).

This clone was picked up one time. This clone may be a read error of a much larger clone one base away. The chain carries TRBV25-1 and TRBJ2-7, with D perhaps TRBD1 (5 bases). The CDR3 consists of 13 residues. Trimming removed 5 bases from V and 0 bases from J, with 8 bases in between. Germline CDR1 reads MGHDK; CDR2 reads SYGVNS. CDR3 nucleotide sequence: TGTGCCAGCAGTTGGGGCAGCTCCTACGAGCAGTACTTC. Translated, it gives CASSWGSSYEQYF.

The rearrangement links TRBV28 to TRBJ2-1; D is tentatively TRBD1 or TRBD2 (5 bases each). Germline V gene data show CDR1 as MDHEN and CDR2 as SYDVKM. The V end lost 6 bases, the J end lost 2 bases, and 14 bases lay between the germline ends. The CDR3 is made up of 15 amino acids. The chain's CDR3 is CASRTDRGAYNEQFF. The CDR3 region has the DNA TGTGCCAGCAGGACCGACAGAGGGGCCTACAATGAGCAGTTCTTC.

The rearrangement links TRBV6-5 to TRBJ2-7; maybe TRBD2 (6 bases). From germline, CDR1 is MNHEY and CDR2 SVGAGI. This CDR3 is 11 amino acids long. Trimming pared 7 bases from V and 5 bases from J, leaving 9 bases between. CDR3 sequence (DNA): TGTGCCAGCACTCCGGGGGACGAGCAGTACTTC. It codes for CASTPGDEQYF.

The rearrangement joins TRBV7-9 to TRBJ2-4; 7 bases align to TRBD2. Losses at the gene ends were 5 bases for V and 5 bases for J; bases not matched to a gene: 9. The CDR3 sequence is 15 residues long. Per the germline V gene, CDR1 is SEHNR and CDR2 is FQNEAQ (reference sequence). In DNA form, the CDR3 reads TGTGCCAGCAGCCCAACGACTAGCCGCGAAAACATTCAGTACTTC. Residues: CASSPTTSRENIQYF.

The CDR3 sequence: CASLQLGYGYTF. The CDR3 DNA follows: TGTGCCAGTCTCCAATTGGGCTATGGCTACACCTTC. V gene TRBV2 combines with J gene TRBJ1-2; D not certain. Germline V gene data show CDR1 as SNHLY and CDR2 as FYNNEI. The CDR3 is 12 residues long. V was clipped by 9 bases and J by 4 bases, with 12 bases between them.

V is TRBV30 and J is TRBJ1-5; weak D call: TRBD1 (6 bases). Germline V gene sequence: CDR1 GTSNPN, CDR2 SVGIG (reference sequence). The CDR3 runs to 14 residues. The V end was cut by 4 bases, the J end by 6 bases, with 16 bases between. The CDR3 sequence is CAWKDRGEGQPQHF. CDR3 in DNA: TGTGCCTGGAAAGATAGGGGGGAAGGTCAGCCCCAGCATTTT. The whole variable domain, filled in from reference TRBV30 and TRBJ1-5, reads SQTIHQWPATLVQPVGSPLSLECTVEGTSNPNLYWYRQAAGRGLQLLFYSVGIGQISSEVPQNLSASRPQDRQFILSSKKLLLSDSGFYLCAWKDRGEGQPQHFGDGTRLSIL.

This clone was seen only once. The chain uses TRBV19 and TRBJ2-7, with D tentatively TRBD1 or TRBD2 (5 bases each). The V and J ends lost 0 bases and 3 bases respectively, with 12 bases between them. Germline CDR1 is LNHDA and CDR2 is SQIVND (reference sequence). This CDR3 comprises 15 residues. The CDR3 nucleotides read TGTGCCAGTAGTATAGATAGGGACGTCTACTACGAGCAGTACTTC. It yields the protein CASSIDRDVYYEQYF.

This clone occurred once. The sample has other DNA sequences that encode this CDR3 too. The chain is built from TRBV27 and TRBJ2-7; D remains ambiguous. This CDR3 has 13 amino acids. Germline values: CDR1 MNHEY, CDR2 SMNVEV (reference sequence). Trimming removed 5 bases from V and 3 bases from J, with 11 bases in between. The CDR3, as DNA: TGTGCCAGCAGTCCCTTTCCCGGCTACGAGCAGTACTTC. The encoded protein is CASSPFPGYEQYF.

The chain joins TRBV4-1 to TRBJ1-2; 11 bases align to TRBD1. Germline CDR1 reads MGHRA; CDR2 reads YSYEKL. Losses at the gene ends were 2 bases for V and 3 bases for J; bases not matched to a gene: 14. This CDR3 comprises 19 residues. CDR3 residues: CASSQFRDRGLVDDYGYTF. In nucleotides, the CDR3 is TGCGCCAGCAGCCAATTTCGGGACAGGGGGTTAGTGGACGACTATGGCTACACCTTC.

The genes are TRBV4-3 and TRBJ2-6; 9 positions agree with TRBD1. Germline V gene sequence: CDR1 LGHNA, CDR2 YSLEER. The length of the CDR3 is 20 residues. The V and J ends lost 3 bases and 1 base, in that order; junction bases with no gene match: 13. CDR3 in amino acids: CASSHAKDRGLRSGANVLTF. CDR3 nucleotides: TGCGCCAGCAGCCATGCAAAGGACAGGGGCCTCAGGTCTGGGGCCAACGTCCTGACTTTC.

The chain uses TRBV9 and TRBJ2-7; D is uncertain. The CDR3 has 12 residues. Germline V gene data show CDR1 as SGDLS and CDR2 as YYNGEE. Between the trimmed V and J ends, which lost 4 bases and 5 bases, there was a span of 10 bases. The CDR3 reads CASSPPSNEQYF. CDR3 in DNA: TGTGCCAGCAGCCCCCCATCCAACGAGCAGTACTTC.

The chain couples TRBV7-6 to TRBJ2-2, with D possibly matching TRBD1 (5 bases). The CDR3 runs 15 residues. CDR1 and CDR2 (germline): SGHVS, FNYEAQ. The V end was cut by 1 base, the J end by 1 base, with 7 bases between. CDR3 in DNA: TGTGCCAGCAGCTTAGTAGGGGAGAACACCGGGGAGCTGTTTTTT. Translated: CASSLVGENTGELFF. The variable domain in full, with the rest retrieved from reference TRBV7-6 and TRBJ2-2, is GAGVSQSPRYKVTKRGQDVALRCDPISGHVSLYWYRQALGQGPEFLTYFNYEAQQDKSGLPNDRFSAERPEGSISTLTIQRTEQRDSAMYRCASSLVGENTGELFFGEGSRLTVL.

The chain is built from TRBV27 and TRBJ1-2, with 7 bases matching TRBD1. The CDR3 length is 18 residues. V shed 4 bases, J shed 6 bases, and the junction held 20 bases outside the gene matches. Germline CDR1 and CDR2: MNHEY and SMNVEV (reference sequence). The CDR3 loop reads CASSSLQGTHPWVHGYTF. The DNA for the CDR3 is TGTGCCAGCAGTTCGTTACAGGGGACCCATCCTTGGGTACATGGCTACACCTTC.

The J gene is TRBJ2-3, the V gene TRBV30; D remains unclear. The CDR3 covers 13 residues. CDR1 is GTSNPN, CDR2 SVGIG, per germline (reference sequence). The germline V and J ends were trimmed by 0 bases and 4 bases, with 8 bases remaining between them. CDR3 sequence: CAWSVHGADTQYF. The CDR3 DNA follows: TGTGCCTGGAGTGTACATGGGGCAGATACGCAGTATTTT. The whole variable domain, filled in from reference TRBV30 and TRBJ2-3, reads SQTIHQWPATLVQPVGSPLSLECTVEGTSNPNLYWYRQAAGRGLQLLFYSVGIGQISSEVPQNLSASRPQDRQFILSSKKLLLSDSGFYLCAWSVHGADTQYFGPGTRLTVL.

This chain connects TRBV21-1 to TRBJ2-1; the tabulated D call, TRBD1, remains unverified against the DNA. TRBV21-1 is listed as a pseudogene. This CDR3 region has 13 residues. This chain's CDR3 is CASTPDRGHEQFF. CDR3 sequence (DNA): TGTGCCAGCACACCAGACAGGGGCCATGAGCAGTTCTTC.

The chain employs TRBV27 and TRBJ1-1; D may be TRBD1 (5 bases). Germline V gene data show CDR1 as MNHEY and CDR2 as SMNVEV (reference sequence). The CDR3 runs 15 residues. Trimming cost V 0 bases and J 2 bases, with 10 bases left between them. CDR3 in amino acids: CASSLSPTGNTEAFF. The CDR3 DNA reads TGTGCCAGCAGTTTATCGCCCACAGGAAACACTGAAGCTTTCTTT.

As regards this clone: Distinct nucleotide sequences in the sample also encode this CDR3. The chain links TRBV19 to TRBJ2-7; possibly TRBD2 for D (6 bases). CDR1 and CDR2 (germline): LNHDA, SQIVND (reference sequence). Trimming took 1 base from V and 3 from J, leaving 10 bases between them. The CDR3 is 14 amino acids. CDR3 bases: TGTGCCAGTAGTATAGCCTCGACTAGCTACGAGCAGTACTTC. Its translation is CASSIASTSYEQYF.